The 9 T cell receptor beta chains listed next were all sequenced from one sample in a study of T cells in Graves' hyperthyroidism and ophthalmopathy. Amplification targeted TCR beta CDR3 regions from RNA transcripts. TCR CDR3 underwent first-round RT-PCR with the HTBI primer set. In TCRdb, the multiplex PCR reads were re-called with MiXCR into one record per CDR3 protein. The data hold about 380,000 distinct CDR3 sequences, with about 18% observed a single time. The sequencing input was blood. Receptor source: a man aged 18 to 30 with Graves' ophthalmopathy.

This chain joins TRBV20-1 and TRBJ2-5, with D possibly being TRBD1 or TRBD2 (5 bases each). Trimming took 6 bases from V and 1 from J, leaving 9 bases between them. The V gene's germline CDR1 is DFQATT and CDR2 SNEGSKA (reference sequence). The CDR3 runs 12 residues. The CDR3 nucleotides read TGCAGTGCACCCGGGACCCAAGAGACCCAGTACTTC. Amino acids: CSAPGTQETQYF.

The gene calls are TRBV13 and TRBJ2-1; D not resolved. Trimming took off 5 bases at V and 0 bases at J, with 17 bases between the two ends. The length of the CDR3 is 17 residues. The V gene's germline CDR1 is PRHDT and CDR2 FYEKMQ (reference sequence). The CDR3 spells CASSPPDLTSSYNEQFF. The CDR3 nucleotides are TGTGCCAGCAGCCCACCGGACCTAACGAGCTCCTACAATGAGCAGTTCTTC.

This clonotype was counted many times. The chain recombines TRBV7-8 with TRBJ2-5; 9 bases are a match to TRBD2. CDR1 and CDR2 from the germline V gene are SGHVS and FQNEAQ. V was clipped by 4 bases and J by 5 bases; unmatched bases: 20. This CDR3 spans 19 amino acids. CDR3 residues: CASSSSRIAGDRIGETQYF. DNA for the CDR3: TGTGCCAGCAGCTCTTCTCGGATAGCGGGGGATAGAATCGGGGAGACCCAGTACTTC. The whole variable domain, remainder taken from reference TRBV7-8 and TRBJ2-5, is GAGVSQSPRYKVAKRGQDVALRCDPISGHVSLFWYQQALGQGPEFLTYFQNEAQLDKSGLPSDRFFAERPEGSVSTLKIQRTQQEDSAVYLCASSSSRIAGDRIGETQYFGPGTRLLVL.

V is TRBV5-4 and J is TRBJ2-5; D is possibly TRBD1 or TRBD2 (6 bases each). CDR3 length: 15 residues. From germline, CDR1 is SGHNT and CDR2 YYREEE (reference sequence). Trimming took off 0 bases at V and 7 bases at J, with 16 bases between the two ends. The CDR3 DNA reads TGTGCCAGCAGCTTGGCGGGGGCAATCGAGGGGACCCAGTACTTC. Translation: CASSLAGAIEGTQYF. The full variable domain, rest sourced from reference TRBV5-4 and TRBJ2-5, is ETGVTQSPTHLIKTRGQQVTLRCSSQSGHNTVSWYQQALGQGPQFIFQYYREEENGRGNFPPRFSGLQFPNYSSELNVNALELDDSALYLCASSLAGAIEGTQYFGPGTRLLVL.

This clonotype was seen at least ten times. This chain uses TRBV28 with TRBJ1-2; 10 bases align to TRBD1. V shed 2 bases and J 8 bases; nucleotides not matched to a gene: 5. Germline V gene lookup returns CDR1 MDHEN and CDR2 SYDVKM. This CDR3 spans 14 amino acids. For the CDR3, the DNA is TGTGCCAGCAGTTTAGTCGGGACAGGGGCCGGCTACACCTTC. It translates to CASSLVGTGAGYTF.

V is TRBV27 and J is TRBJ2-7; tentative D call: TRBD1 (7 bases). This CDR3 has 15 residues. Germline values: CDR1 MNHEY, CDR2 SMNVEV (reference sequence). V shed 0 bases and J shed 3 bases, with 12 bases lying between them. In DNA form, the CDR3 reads TGTGCCAGCAGTTTATCGGGGGGACAGATCTACGAGCAGTACTTC. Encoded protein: CASSLSGGQIYEQYF.

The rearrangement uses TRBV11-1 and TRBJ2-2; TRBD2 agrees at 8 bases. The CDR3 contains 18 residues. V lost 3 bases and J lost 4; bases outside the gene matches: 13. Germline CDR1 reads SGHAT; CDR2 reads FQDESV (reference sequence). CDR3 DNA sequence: TGTGCCAGCAGCTTCACAGGGTTTGGACTAGCTTCCACCGGGGAGCTGTTTTTT. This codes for CASSFTGFGLASTGELFF.

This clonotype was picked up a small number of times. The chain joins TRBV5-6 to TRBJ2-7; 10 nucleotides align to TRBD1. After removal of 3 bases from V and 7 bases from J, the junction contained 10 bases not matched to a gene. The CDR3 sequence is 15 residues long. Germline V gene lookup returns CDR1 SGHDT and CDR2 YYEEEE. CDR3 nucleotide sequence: TGTGCCAGCAGCTATGCCGGGACAGGGGCCTTAGAGCAGTACTTC. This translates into CASSYAGTGALEQYF.

The CDR3 protein is CASSMGARNSPLHF. DNA of the CDR3: TGTGCCAGTAGTATGGGGGCGAGGAATTCACCCCTCCACTTT. The V and J genes are TRBV19 and TRBJ1-6; D possibly corresponds to TRBD1 (6 bases). This CDR3 region has 14 residues. Germline CDR1 is LNHDA and CDR2 is SQIVND (reference sequence). V dropped 3 bases and J dropped 7 bases, with 10 bases sitting between them.